This passage covers 15 T cell receptor beta chains from one sample sequenced in a study of blood T cell repertoires in COVID-19. Generated by immunoSEQ multiplex PCR, the TCRdb table keeps only in-frame clones and is missing some. This sample has about 330,000 clones, with about 87% found just once. The sample taken for sequencing was peripheral blood. The receptor set was obtained from a young man with COVID-19, enrolled during active disease.

The J gene is TRBJ1-2, the V gene TRBV5-1, with TRBD1 identical over 10 bases. The J segment lost 6 bases and the V segment lost 3 bases, leaving 8 bases of the junction unmatched. Germline assignment: CDR1 SGHRS and CDR2 YFSETQ. The CDR3 totals 15 residues. CDR3 loop: CASSSSGTGVDGYTF. DNA of the CDR3: TGCGCCAGCAGCTCGTCCGGGACAGGGGTTGATGGCTACACCTTC.

This chain joins TRBV2 and TRBJ2-1, with unresolved D. The CDR3 loop spans 12 amino acids. Trimming took off 2 bases at V and 3 bases at J, with 2 bases between the two ends. Germline CDR1 and CDR2: SNHLY and FYNNEI. In nucleotides, the CDR3 is TGTGCCAGCAGTGAACGCTACAATGAGCAGTTCTTC. This gives the protein CASSERYNEQFF.

This clone has a single count. The V call is TRBV2, the J call TRBJ2-5; a weak D match, TRBD1 (6 bases). Germline values: CDR1 SNHLY, CDR2 FYNNEI. The V gene lost 3 bases and the J gene lost 0 bases, with 11 bases spanning the gap. CDR3 size: 15 residues. Here the CDR3 reads CASSDRGPYQETQYF. In DNA form, the CDR3 reads TGTGCCAGCAGTGACAGGGGCCCGTACCAAGAGACCCAGTACTTC.

The genes are TRBV5-1 and TRBJ2-7; no definite D call. V lost 1 base and J 1 base, leaving 9 bases between the germline ends. This CDR3 has 14 residues. Per the germline V gene, CDR1 is SGHRS and CDR2 is YFSETQ. The CDR3 region has the DNA TGCGCCAGCAGCTTGAGGCAGGATTCCTACGAGCAGTACTTC. Translating it yields CASSLRQDSYEQYF.

This clone appeared a few times. This chain uses TRBV28 with TRBJ1-3; the D is unclear. The CDR3 spans 15 residues. The germline gives CDR1 MDHEN, CDR2 SYDVKM. V was clipped by 3 bases and J by 0 bases, with 9 bases between them. Here the CDR3 reads CASSFEGSSGNTIYF. The CDR3 nucleotides are TGTGCCAGCAGTTTTGAGGGAAGCTCTGGAAACACCATATATTTT. Variable domain in full (rest from reference TRBV28 and TRBJ1-3): DVKVTQSSRYLVKRTGEKVFLECVQDMDHENMFWYRQDPGLGLRLIYFSYDVKMKEKGDIPEGYSVSREKKERFSLILESASTNQTSMYLCASSFEGSSGNTIYFGEGSWLTVV.

V and J are TRBV24-1 and TRBJ2-1; 7 bases align to TRBD2. This CDR3 is built from 13 residues. V lost 1 base and J lost 8; bases outside the gene matches: 1. The V gene's germline CDR1 is KGHDR and CDR2 SFDVKD. This CDR3 reads CATSDFGRYEQFF. DNA of the CDR3: TGTGCCACCAGTGATTTCGGGAGGTATGAGCAGTTCTTC.

In this sample, this clone turned up a few times. V is TRBV18 and J is TRBJ2-3; 7 positions match TRBD1. The germline V gene has CDR1 KGHSH and CDR2 LQKENI. CDR3 length: 17 residues. V trimming: 3 bases; J trimming: 2 bases; junction bases outside the gene matches: 11. CDR3 region: CASSPYRQGRTTDTQYF. As DNA, the CDR3 is TGTGCCAGCTCACCTTACCGACAGGGTCGGACCACAGATACGCAGTATTTT.

This clone was picked up one time. V is TRBV19 and J is TRBJ2-5, with 12 bases fitting TRBD2. With 3 bases clipped from V and 4 bases from J, the junction kept 6 bases outside the gene matches. The CDR3 is 16 amino acids. Germline assignment: CDR1 LNHDA and CDR2 SQIVND (reference sequence). CDR3 amino acids: CASSMGMGLAGETQYF. In nucleotides, the CDR3 is TGTGCCAGTAGTATGGGGATGGGACTAGCGGGAGAGACCCAGTACTTC. The full variable domain, with the rest looked up from reference TRBV19 and TRBJ2-5, is DGGITQSPKYLFRKEGQNVTLSCEQNLNHDAMYWYRQDPGQGLRLIYYSQIVNDFQKGDIAEGYSVSREKKESFPLTVTSAQKNPTAFYLCASSMGMGLAGETQYFGPGTRLLVL.

The genes are TRBV2 and TRBJ2-3, with 11 nucleotides matching TRBD1. Per the germline V gene, CDR1 is SNHLY and CDR2 is FYNNEI. The CDR3 is 15 residues long. The V segment lost 6 bases and the J segment 3 bases; nucleotides outside the gene matches: 5. The CDR3 protein is CASRDGQGATDTQYF. CDR3 DNA sequence: TGTGCCAGCAGAGACGGACAGGGGGCAACAGATACGCAGTATTTT.

The sample holds one count of this clone. The chain has TRBV18 and TRBJ1-1; 7 bases line up with TRBD1. The CDR3 contains 13 residues. CDR1 and CDR2 from the germline V gene are KGHSH and LQKENI. V dropped 5 bases and J dropped 6; count of bases not matched to a gene: 6. This chain's CDR3 is CASSGTGDAEAFF. Here the CDR3 DNA reads TGTGCCAGCTCAGGAACAGGGGATGCTGAAGCTTTCTTT.

The chain is built from TRBV27 and TRBJ2-1, with TRBD1 as a possible D gene (6 bases). Trimming took off 4 bases at V and 4 bases at J, with 14 bases between the two ends. CDR3 length equals 15 residues. Germline lookup yields CDR1 MNHEY and CDR2 SMNVEV (reference sequence). CDR3 protein: CASSSSLDSYNEQFF. CDR3 sequence (DNA): TGTGCCAGCAGTTCCTCTTTGGACAGTTACAATGAGCAGTTCTTC.

The chain employs TRBV11-2 and TRBJ2-1, with TRBD1 matching 11 bases. V dropped 7 bases and J dropped 6; count of bases not matched to a gene: 8. The CDR3 loop spans 15 amino acids. In germline, CDR1 is SGHAT, CDR2 FQNNGV. The DNA for the CDR3 is TGTGCCAGCACCAAAGTCGGGACAGGGGGCAATGAGCAGTTCTTC. Amino acids: CASTKVGTGGNEQFF.

This clone has only one observation. The chain employs TRBV6-5 and TRBJ1-5; D is perhaps TRBD1 (6 bases). Trimming took off 4 bases at V and 0 bases at J, with 7 bases between the two ends. The CDR3 runs to 14 residues. Germline V gives CDR1 MNHEY, CDR2 SVGAGI. The CDR3 loop reads CASSFRGSNQPQHF. The CDR3 DNA reads TGTGCCAGCAGTTTCAGGGGTAGCAATCAGCCCCAGCATTTT.

The chain recombines TRBV10-1 with TRBJ2-7; tentative D call: TRBD1 (6 bases). V lost 6 bases and J lost 3, with 18 bases in between. This CDR3 spans 15 amino acids. From germline, CDR1 is WNHNN and CDR2 SYGVQD (reference sequence). The CDR3 DNA reads TGCGCCAGCAGGGACCCCCCGGGACACCACTACGAGCAGTACTTC. Translating it yields CASRDPPGHHYEQYF.

V is TRBV24-1 and J is TRBJ2-2, with unresolved D. Trimming pared 4 bases from V and 3 bases from J, leaving 11 bases between. Germline V gene data show CDR1 as KGHDR and CDR2 as SFDVKD. CDR3 length: 15 residues. CDR3 bases: TGTGCCACCAGTGACTATTACTATTACACCGGGGAGCTGTTTTTT. As protein: CATSDYYYYTGELFF.